Listed below are T cell receptor beta chains from one sample, sequenced in a study of prognosis after radiotherapy for stage I lung cancer. MiXCR was run by TCRdb on the multiplex PCR reads, yielding one entry per CDR3 protein. The table lists around 30,000 distinct CDR3 sequences, less than 35% of them singletons. This specimen was PBMCs, taken before or after stereotactic body radiation therapy (not recorded which). The receptors originated from a donor aged 50 or older with non-small cell lung cancer. The CDR3 runs from the conserved cysteine through the conserved F or W. The listing skips clone size in some rows; elsewhere it reads once, few, many or a size class.

many,16,TRBV27,TRBJ2-1,CASSNQQGALVNEQFF
NA,14,TRBV3-1,TRBJ1-5,CASSETGVNQPQHF
NA,13,TRBV6-1,TRBJ1-5,CASRSLGIQPQHF
medium-sized,16,TRBV7-8,TRBJ2-3,CASSAQRITAQIGQYF
many,16,TRBV7-6,TRBJ2-2,CASSLAAAGGIRELFF
once,14,TRBV6-1,TRBJ1-2,CATRGDSACYGYTF
many,13,TRBV6-1,TRBJ2-7,CASGDSPAYEQYF
NA,15,TRBV2,TRBJ2-7,CASSHKRERDYEQYF
NA,14,TRBV4-1,TRBJ2-7,CASSFDRGAYEQYF
many,16,TRBV5-1,TRBJ2-7,CASSLAPSGGLYEQYF
many,14,TRBV9,TRBJ2-7,CASSVASGADEQYF
many,16,TRBV25-1,TRBJ1-4,CASSEPQGATNEKLFF
NA,13,TRBV5-1,TRBJ2-2,CASNDKNTLELFF
many,17,TRBV19,TRBJ1-5,CASSFIGGRGSNQPQHF
once,14,TRBV2,TRBJ2-7,CSSNRDRILYDQYF
many,14,TRBV5-1,TRBJ2-2,CASSRQGSTGELFF
many,13,TRBV7-9,TRBJ2-7,CASSHGGAYEQYF
many,16,TRBV5-1,TRBJ2-2,CASTLSSGAVTGELFF
medium-sized,15,TRBV6-9,TRBJ1-6,CASSEKEGPRTALHF
many,17,TRBV5-1,TRBJ2-2,CASSPTNGGSNTGELFF
many,14,TRBV28,TRBJ1-1,CASSFIGVGTEAFF
many,12,TRBV2,TRBJ1-1,CASSEHTGSAFF
once,14,TRBV30,TRBJ2-7,CAGSAGRRSYEQYF
many,12,TRBV30,TRBJ1-1,CAWNLGGKEAFF
NA,15,TRBV12-3/TRBV12-4,TRBJ2-1,CASSWVPSEGNEQFF
many,13,TRBV20-1,TRBJ2-2,CSARGTSDGELFF
NA,14,TRBV20-1,TRBJ2-3,CSAAIGPSTYTQYF
many,15,TRBV24-1,TRBJ2-3,CATSDRTGGTDTQYF
NA,15,TRBV4-2,TRBJ2-2,CASSPKDRETWELFF
few,15,TRBV4-1,TRBJ2-4,CASSPEGRPTDIQYF
NA,14,TRBV20-1,TRBJ2-3,CSARIVDQADTQYF
NA,14,TRBV19,TRBJ1-5,CASSIVGGNQPQHF
medium-sized,14,TRBV28,TRBJ1-6,CAIIDRSYNSPLHF
NA,13,TRBV12-3/TRBV12-4,TRBJ1-5,CASRRTLTAPQHF
NA,10,TRBV19,TRBJ1-1,CASRGVEAFF
many,12,TRBV15,TRBJ2-1,CATSRANSLKVF
many,13,TRBV2,TRBJ1-4,CASSIQGTEKLFF
medium-sized,14,TRBV28,TRBJ2-7,CASSRQRGRYEQYF
many,13,TRBV2,TRBJ2-3,CAASGRLQDTQYF
medium-sized,15,TRBV6-1,TRBJ2-7,CASSEEYRGWREQYF
NA,17,TRBV19,TRBJ1-6,CASIISSWQGLGSPLHF
many,12,TRBV6-1,TRBJ2-1,CASRTGYNEQFF
NA,15,TRBV9,TRBJ2-7,CASSVDGTEVYEQYF
medium-sized,13,TRBV20-1,TRBJ1-6,CSAGGKGYSPLHF
many,15,TRBV2,TRBJ2-2,CASRMTGGFTGELFF
NA,12,TRBV6-1,TRBJ1-6,CDSSTGDSHLHF
many,12,TRBV27,TRBJ1-1,CASSLEGGEAFF
many,12,TRBV5-1,TRBJ2-7,CASSKDIYEQYF
NA,14,TRBV2,TRBJ2-3,CASGRTRCADTQYF
many,14,TRBV4-2,TRBJ1-4,CASSRQRDNEKLFF
many,13,TRBV30,TRBJ1-5,CAYGQGGNQPQHF
many,20,TRBV4-2,TRBJ2-3,CASSQDRIAGGTFSTDTQYF
once,11,TRBV6-1,TRBJ1-1,CASKQGTEAFF
many,17,TRBV11-2,TRBJ2-5,CASSLDRGAGVLETQYF